This record covers a single T cell receptor beta chain. Its antigen remains unknown. V lost 3 bases and J lost 2; bases outside the gene matches: 3. Germline V gene data show CDR1 as MNHNY and CDR2 as SVGAGI (reference sequence). The length of the CDR3 is 15 residues. This PCR relied on a set of 60 Vbeta primers and 13 Jbeta primers. Using immunoSEQ multiplex PCR, the repertoire was profiled, and TCRdb retains in-frame clones only, with some absent. The sample yields tens of thousands of clones, more than 70% seen once. These data belong to a study of cytomegalovirus exposure and HLA in healthy donors. Study context: HLA-typed donors contributed 65 million to 85 million unique TCRs, which were held in an early data release. General study points: Later on, an analysis found that several of the most significant clusters appeared to be linked to common viral pathogens, which included parvovirus B19.

The sequence was collected from a male donor in good health and CMV-seronegative. The J gene is TRBJ2-7, the V gene TRBV6-6; TRBD2 agrees at 11 bases. Material for sequencing was PBMCs. CDR3 nucleotides: TGTGCCAGCAGTTATGAACTAGCGGGGGCCTACGAGCAGTACTTC. Protein: CASSYELAGAYEQYF.